This T cell receptor beta chain derives from a study of T cells in Graves' hyperthyroidism and ophthalmopathy. Overall study results and limits: A model built on 13 V-J features separated ophthalmopathy from stable hyperthyroidism.

The TCR beta CDR3 regions underwent amplification using RNA transcripts as the source. TCR CDR3 underwent first-round RT-PCR with the HTBI primer set. In TCRdb, the multiplex PCR reads were re-called with MiXCR into one record per CDR3 protein. Among hundreds of thousands of distinct CDR3 sequences listed, about 15% were seen once. Germline V gives CDR1 SGHVS, CDR2 FQNEAQ. The length of the CDR3 is 16 residues. V lost 0 bases to trimming and J lost 6 bases, with 15 bases between them. This clonotype was picked up many times. Antigen: not known. The J gene is TRBJ2-1, the V gene TRBV7-8; D is unresolved. The source material was blood. The origin of this receptor is a woman aged 18-29 years with Graves' hyperthyroidism. The CDR3 sequence is CASSLARLPWANEQFF. DNA of the CDR3: TGTGCCAGCAGCTTAGCCAGATTACCGTGGGCCAATGAGCAGTTCTTC.